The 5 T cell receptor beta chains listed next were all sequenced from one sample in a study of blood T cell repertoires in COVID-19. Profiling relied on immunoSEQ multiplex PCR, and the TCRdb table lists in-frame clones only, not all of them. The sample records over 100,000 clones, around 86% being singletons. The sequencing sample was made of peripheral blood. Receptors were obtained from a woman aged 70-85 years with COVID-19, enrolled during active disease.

CDR3 protein: CASRDRGSKEKLFF. CDR3 nucleotide sequence: TGTGCCAGCAGAGACAGGGGGTCCAAGGAAAAACTGTTTTTT. V usage is TRBV25-1 and J usage is TRBJ1-4; 9 positions match TRBD1. Germline assignment: CDR1 MGHDK and CDR2 SYGVNS. The CDR3 is 14 residues long. The V segment lost 6 bases and the J segment 8 bases; nucleotides outside the gene matches: 7.

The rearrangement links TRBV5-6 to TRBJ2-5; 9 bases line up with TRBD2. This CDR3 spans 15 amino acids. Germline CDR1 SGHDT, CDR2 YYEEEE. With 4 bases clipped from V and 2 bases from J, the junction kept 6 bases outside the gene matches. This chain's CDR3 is CASSGQTSGQETQYF. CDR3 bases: TGTGCCAGCAGCGGTCAGACTAGCGGTCAAGAGACCCAGTACTTC. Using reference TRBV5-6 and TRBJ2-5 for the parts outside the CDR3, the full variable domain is DAGVTQSPTHLIKTRGQQVTLRCSPKSGHDTVSWYQQALGQGPQFIFQYYEEEERQRGNFPDRFSGHQFPNYSSELNVNALLLGDSALYLCASSGQTSGQETQYFGPGTRLLVL.

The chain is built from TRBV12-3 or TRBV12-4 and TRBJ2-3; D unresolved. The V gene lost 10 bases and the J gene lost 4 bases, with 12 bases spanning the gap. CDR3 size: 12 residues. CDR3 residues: CATRLVADTQYF. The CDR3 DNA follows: TGTGCCACCCGCTTAGTCGCAGATACGCAGTATTTT.

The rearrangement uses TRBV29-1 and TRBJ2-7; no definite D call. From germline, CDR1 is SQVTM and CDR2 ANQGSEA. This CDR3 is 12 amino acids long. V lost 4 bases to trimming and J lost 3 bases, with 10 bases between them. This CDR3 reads CSVVDRVYEQYF. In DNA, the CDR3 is TGCAGCGTTGTAGACCGGGTCTACGAGCAGTACTTC.

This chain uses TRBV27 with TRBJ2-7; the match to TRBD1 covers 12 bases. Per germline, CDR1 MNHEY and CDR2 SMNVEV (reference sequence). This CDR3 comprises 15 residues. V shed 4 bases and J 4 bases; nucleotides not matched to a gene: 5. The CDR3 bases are TGTGCCAGCAGTTCTCCGGGACAGGGGGCGTACGAGCAGTACTTC. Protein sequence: CASSSPGQGAYEQYF.